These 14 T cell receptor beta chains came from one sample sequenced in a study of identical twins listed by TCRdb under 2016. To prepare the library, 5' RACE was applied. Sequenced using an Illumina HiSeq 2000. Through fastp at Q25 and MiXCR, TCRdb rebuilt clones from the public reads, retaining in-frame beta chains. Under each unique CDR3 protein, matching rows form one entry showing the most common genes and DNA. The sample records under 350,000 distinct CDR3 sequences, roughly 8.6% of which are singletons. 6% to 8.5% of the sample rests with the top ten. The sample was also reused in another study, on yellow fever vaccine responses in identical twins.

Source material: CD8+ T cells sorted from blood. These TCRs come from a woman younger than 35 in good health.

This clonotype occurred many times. The CDR3: CASSATGVEQYF. CDR3 coding DNA: TGTGCCAGCAGTGCTACAGGGGTCGAGCAGTACTTC. J is TRBJ2-7 and V is TRBV12-3 or TRBV12-4, with 7 bases aligning to TRBD1. The V segment lost 5 bases and the J segment 6 bases; nucleotides outside the gene matches: 4. This CDR3 contains 12 residues.

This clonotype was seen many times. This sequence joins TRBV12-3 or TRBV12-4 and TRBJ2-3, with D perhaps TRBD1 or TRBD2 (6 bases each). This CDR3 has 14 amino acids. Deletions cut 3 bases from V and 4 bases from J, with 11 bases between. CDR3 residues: CASSFGGRADTQYF. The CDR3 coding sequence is TGTGCCAGCAGTTTTGGGGGGCGGGCAGATACGCAGTATTTT.

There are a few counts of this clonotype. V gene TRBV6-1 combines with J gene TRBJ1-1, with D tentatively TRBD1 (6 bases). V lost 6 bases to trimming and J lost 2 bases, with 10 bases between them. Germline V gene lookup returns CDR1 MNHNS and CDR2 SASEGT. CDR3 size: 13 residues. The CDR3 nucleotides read TGTGCCAGCAGAGGGGGGGTAAACACTGAAGCTTTCTTT. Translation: CASRGGVNTEAFF.

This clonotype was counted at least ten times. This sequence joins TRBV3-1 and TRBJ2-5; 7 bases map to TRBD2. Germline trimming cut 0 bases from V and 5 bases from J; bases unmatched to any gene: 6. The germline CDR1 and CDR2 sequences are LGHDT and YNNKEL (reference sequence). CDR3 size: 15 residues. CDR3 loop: CASSQDLAGVETQYF. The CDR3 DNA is TGTGCCAGCAGCCAAGATCTTGCGGGAGTGGAGACCCAGTACTTC.

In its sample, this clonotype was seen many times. The CDR3 bases are TGTGCCAGCAGCTCCGAAGGTAATCAGCCCCAGCATTTT. Its translation: CASSSEGNQPQHF. The genes are TRBV7-9 and TRBJ1-5; D not certain. Germline CDR1 and CDR2: SEHNR and FQNEAQ (reference sequence). This CDR3 comprises 13 residues. V lost 4 bases, J lost 4 bases, and 8 bases lay in between. Together with reference TRBV7-9 and TRBJ1-5, the CDR3 gives the full variable domain: DTGVSQNPRHKITKRGQNVTFRCDPISEHNRLYWYRQTLGQGPEFLTYFQNEAQLEKSRLLSDRFSAERPKGSFSTLEIQRTEQGDSAMYLCASSSEGNQPQHFGDGTRLSIL.

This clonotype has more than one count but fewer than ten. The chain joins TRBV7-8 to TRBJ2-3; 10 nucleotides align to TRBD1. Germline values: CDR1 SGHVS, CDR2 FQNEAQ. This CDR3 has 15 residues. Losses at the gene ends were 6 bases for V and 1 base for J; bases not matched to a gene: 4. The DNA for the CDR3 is TGTGCCAGCAGACCCGGGACAGGGGGCACAGATACGCAGTATTTT. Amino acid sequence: CASRPGTGGTDTQYF.

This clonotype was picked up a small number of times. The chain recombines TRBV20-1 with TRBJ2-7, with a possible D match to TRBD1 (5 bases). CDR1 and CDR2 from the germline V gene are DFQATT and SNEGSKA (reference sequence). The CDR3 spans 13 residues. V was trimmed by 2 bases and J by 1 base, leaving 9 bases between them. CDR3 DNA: TGCAGTGCTAGACCTGACAGTTCCTACGAGCAGTACTTC. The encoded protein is CSARPDSSYEQYF.

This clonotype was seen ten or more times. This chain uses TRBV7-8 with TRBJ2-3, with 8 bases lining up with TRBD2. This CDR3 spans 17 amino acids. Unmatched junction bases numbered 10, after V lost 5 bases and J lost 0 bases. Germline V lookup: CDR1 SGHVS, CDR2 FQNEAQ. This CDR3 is CASSPRGGPESTDTQYF. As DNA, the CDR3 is TGTGCCAGCAGCCCACGGGGGGGCCCGGAGAGCACAGATACGCAGTATTTT.

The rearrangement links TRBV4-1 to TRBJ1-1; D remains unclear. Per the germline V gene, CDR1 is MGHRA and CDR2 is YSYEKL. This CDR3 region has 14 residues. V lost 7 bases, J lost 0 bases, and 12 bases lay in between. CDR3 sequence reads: CASKQPTMNTEAFF. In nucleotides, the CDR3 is TGCGCCAGCAAGCAGCCGACGATGAACACTGAAGCTTTCTTT.

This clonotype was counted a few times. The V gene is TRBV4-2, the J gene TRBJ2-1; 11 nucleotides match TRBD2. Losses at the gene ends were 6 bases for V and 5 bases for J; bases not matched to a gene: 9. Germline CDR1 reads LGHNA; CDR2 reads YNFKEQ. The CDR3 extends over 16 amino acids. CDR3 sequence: CASSLVPGLADNEQFF. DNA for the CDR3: TGTGCCAGCAGTCTAGTGCCGGGACTAGCGGACAATGAGCAGTTCTTC.

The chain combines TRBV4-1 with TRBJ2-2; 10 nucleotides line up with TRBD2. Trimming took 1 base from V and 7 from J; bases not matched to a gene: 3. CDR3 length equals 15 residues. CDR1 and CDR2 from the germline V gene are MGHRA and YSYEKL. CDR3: CASSQVAGGIGELFF. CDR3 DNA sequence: TGCGCCAGCAGCCAAGTAGCGGGGGGTATCGGGGAGCTGTTTTTT.

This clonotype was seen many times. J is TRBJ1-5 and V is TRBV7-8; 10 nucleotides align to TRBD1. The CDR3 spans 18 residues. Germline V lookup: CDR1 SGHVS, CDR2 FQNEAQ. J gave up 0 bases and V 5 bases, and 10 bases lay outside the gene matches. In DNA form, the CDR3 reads TGTGCCAGCAGCATAGGGACAGGGGCAATTTATAGCAATCAGCCCCAGCATTTT. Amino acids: CASSIGTGAIYSNQPQHF.

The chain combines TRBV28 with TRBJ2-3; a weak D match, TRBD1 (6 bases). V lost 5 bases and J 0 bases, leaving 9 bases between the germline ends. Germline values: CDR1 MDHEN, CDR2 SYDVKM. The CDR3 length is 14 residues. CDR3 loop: CASSPGESTDTQYF. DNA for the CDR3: TGTGCCAGCAGTCCAGGGGAGAGCACAGATACGCAGTATTTT.

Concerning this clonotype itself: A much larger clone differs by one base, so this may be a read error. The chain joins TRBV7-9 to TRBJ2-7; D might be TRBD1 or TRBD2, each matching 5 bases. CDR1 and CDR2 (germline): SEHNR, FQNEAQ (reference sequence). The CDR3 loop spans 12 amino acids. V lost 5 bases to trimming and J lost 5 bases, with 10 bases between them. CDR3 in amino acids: CASSRGVDEQYF. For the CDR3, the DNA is TGTGCCAGCAGCCGAGGGGTCGACGAGCAGTACTTC.